This is a list of T cell receptor beta chains from one sample in a study of blood T cell repertoires in COVID-19. Sequencing used immunoSEQ multiplex PCR; TCRdb keeps in-frame clones, though not all of them. Seen here are approximately 300,000 clones, 90% observed once, and the top ten hold under 1.1%. Source material: peripheral blood. The receptors shown here come from a woman between 35 and 50 years old with COVID-19, enrolled during active disease. Each CDR3 is given with its conserved first and last residue. Fields, in order: J gene, clone size, V gene, D gene, CDR3 protein, CDR3 DNA. D genes are given only for firm matches. Only part of the rows carry a size: once, few, many, or a class if the clone is expanded.

J gene: TRBJ1-2
clone size: .
V gene: TRBV3-1/TRBV3-2
D gene: .
CDR3 protein: CASSQDWRGARANYGYTF
CDR3 DNA: TGTGCCAGCAGCCAAGATTGGCGGGGGGCCCGTGCTAACTATGGCTACACCTTC

J gene: TRBJ2-1
clone size: .
V gene: TRBV9
D gene: TRBD2
CDR3 protein: CASSVDVSGERGEQFF
CDR3 DNA: TGTGCCAGCAGCGTAGATGTGTCGGGGGAGCGGGGTGAGCAGTTCTTC

J gene: TRBJ2-7
clone size: .
V gene: TRBV7-8
D gene: .
CDR3 protein: CASSSPSGQYF
CDR3 DNA: TGTGCCAGCAGCTCCCCCAGCGGGCAGTACTTC

J gene: TRBJ1-1
clone size: .
V gene: TRBV7-2
D gene: .
CDR3 protein: CASSRLQGYTEAFF
CDR3 DNA: TGTGCCAGCAGCCGTTTACAGGGTTACACTGAAGCTTTCTTT

J gene: TRBJ1-1
clone size: .
V gene: TRBV10-3
D gene: TRBD1
CDR3 protein: CAITPGQTLNTEAFF
CDR3 DNA: TGTGCCATCACCCCGGGACAGACTTTGAACACTGAAGCTTTCTTT

J gene: TRBJ2-5
clone size: few
V gene: TRBV18
D gene: .
CDR3 protein: CASSPGSQETQYF
CDR3 DNA: TGTGCCAGCTCTCCCGGGTCTCAAGAGACCCAGTACTTC

J gene: TRBJ1-5
clone size: .
V gene: TRBV19
D gene: TRBD1
CDR3 protein: CASSAQGGNQPQHF
CDR3 DNA: TGTGCCAGTAGTGCACAGGGGGGTAATCAGCCCCAGCATTTT

J gene: TRBJ2-1
clone size: once
V gene: TRBV20-1
D gene: TRBD2
CDR3 protein: CSASELAGGSYNEQFF
CDR3 DNA: TGCAGTGCTAGTGAACTAGCGGGAGGATCCTACAATGAGCAGTTCTTC

J gene: TRBJ2-1
clone size: .
V gene: TRBV5-4
D gene: TRBD2
CDR3 protein: CASSLGRGSSYNEQFF
CDR3 DNA: TGTGCCAGCAGCTTGGGGCGGGGGTCTTCCTACAATGAGCAGTTCTTC

J gene: TRBJ2-5
clone size: .
V gene: TRBV7-9
D gene: .
CDR3 protein: CASSSRVVAGQETQYF
CDR3 DNA: TGTGCCAGCAGCTCCCGCGTAGTAGCGGGACAGGAGACCCAGTACTTC

J gene: TRBJ1-2
clone size: .
V gene: TRBV29-1
D gene: .
CDR3 protein: CSAEGGGSNYGYTF
CDR3 DNA: TGCAGCGCCGAGGGAGGGGGATCTAACTATGGCTACACCTTC

J gene: TRBJ2-2
clone size: .
V gene: TRBV3-1/TRBV3-2
D gene: TRBD2
CDR3 protein: CASSQARRGANTGELFF
CDR3 DNA: TGTGCCAGCAGCCAAGCCCGTCGGGGGGCGAACACCGGGGAGCTGTTTTTT

J gene: TRBJ2-1
clone size: .
V gene: TRBV30
D gene: .
CDR3 protein: CAWSVGSYNEQFF
CDR3 DNA: TGTGCCTGGAGTGTCGGGTCCTACAATGAGCAGTTCTTC

J gene: TRBJ2-1
clone size: .
V gene: TRBV4-1
D gene: .
CDR3 protein: CASSSWQGLGNEQFF
CDR3 DNA: TGCGCCAGCAGCTCCTGGCAGGGGCTGGGCAATGAGCAGTTCTTC

J gene: TRBJ1-5
clone size: .
V gene: TRBV5-5
D gene: .
CDR3 protein: CASSRAGGNQPQHF
CDR3 DNA: TGTGCCAGCAGCCGCGCCGGGGGCAATCAGCCCCAGCATTTT